The 9 T cell receptor beta chains in this list originate from one sample, sequenced in a study of CXCR3-negative and CXCR3-positive naive CD8 T cells (dated by TCRdb to the late 2010s). Data came from a NextSeq 550. The Human TCR Profiling Kit (MiLaboratory) was used to prepare UMI-labeled 5' RACE TRB cDNA libraries. Once TCRdb had reprocessed the reads, it stored one entry per CDR3 protein sequence and supplied no DNA. The data table for this sample lists more than 45,000 distinct CDR3 sequences. The ten biggest clones cover around 0.4% of the sample. Source material: naive CXCR3- CD8+ T cells from blood. Reading the label with the study, this specimen's cell subset or site is: CD45RO-CCR7+CD27+CD95- naive CD8+ T cells lacking CXCR3 (TNR3-). These TCRs come from a human donor in good health. Some clones in this sample may be carry-over from other donors' samples.

This sequence joins TRBV28 and TRBJ1-2. The CDR3 runs 14 residues. Germline V CDR1 and CDR2: MDHEN, SYDVKM. The chain's CDR3 is CASSFGDFNYGYTF.

The chain joins TRBV29-1 to TRBJ2-1; TCRdb's D gene call, TRBD1, goes unchecked for lack of DNA. CDR1 SQVTM and CDR2 ANQGSEA come from the germline V gene. This CDR3 is 12 amino acids long. CDR3 sequence reads: CSAPEGGNEQFF.

The V gene is TRBV4-3, the J gene TRBJ2-6. The CDR3 is made up of 16 amino acids. Germline CDR1 reads LGHNA; CDR2 reads YSLEER. The CDR3 spells CASSQVAGSGANVLTF.

The chain employs TRBV24-1 and TRBJ2-5. Per germline, CDR1 KGHDR and CDR2 SFDVKD. CDR3 length: 11 amino acids. CDR3 in amino acids: CATTRQETQYF.

The V call is TRBV5-5, the J call TRBJ2-7; absent DNA, TCRdb's TRBD1 call cannot be checked. There are 14 residues in the CDR3. In germline, CDR1 is SGHKS, CDR2 YYEKEE (reference sequence). The chain's CDR3 is CASSLAQGASEQYF.

The chain joins TRBV14 to TRBJ2-6; TCRdb's D gene call, TRBD1, goes unchecked for lack of DNA. This CDR3 has 19 residues. Germline CDR1 SGHDN, CDR2 FVKESK. The CDR3 sequence is CASSQDAGTGNSGANVLTF.

This rearrangement joins TRBV28 to TRBJ1-6. The CDR3 runs to 15 residues. Per germline, CDR1 MDHEN and CDR2 SYDVKM. The chain's CDR3 is CATHERRYSDSPLHF.

The chain couples TRBV12-3 or TRBV12-4 to TRBJ2-7; without DNA, the TCRdb call of TRBD2 cannot be checked. CDR3 length equals 16 residues. CDR3 in amino acids: CANSFQEGVGSYEQYF.

The chain employs TRBV23-1 and TRBJ2-5. TRBV23-1 is an open reading frame whose function is uncertain. CDR3 size: 15 residues. CDR3 sequence reads: CASSTEWGTRETQYF.